A single sample is the source of the 26 T cell receptor beta chains below, sequenced in a study of technical replicates of blood from a handful of donors. Generated by immunoSEQ multiplex PCR, the TCRdb table keeps only in-frame clones and is missing some. The repertoire holds tens of thousands of clones, about nine tenths seen once, with 0.3% to 0.45% in the top ten. Sequenced material: T cells isolated from PBMCs. The receptor source for this set is a human donor in good health.

The V call is TRBV5-6, the J call TRBJ1-2, with a weak D call TRBD1 (5 bases). Per the germline V gene, CDR1 is SGHDT and CDR2 is YYEEEE. With 0 bases removed from V and 2 bases from J, the gap between germline ends came to 8 bases. The CDR3 sequence is 14 residues long. The CDR3 nucleotides are TGTGCCAGCAGCTTGGGGGGCAGAAACTATGGCTACACCTTC. It specifies CASSLGGRNYGYTF. The entire variable domain, with the rest obtained from reference TRBV5-6 and TRBJ1-2, is as follows: DAGVTQSPTHLIKTRGQQVTLRCSPKSGHDTVSWYQQALGQGPQFIFQYYEEEERQRGNFPDRFSGHQFPNYSSELNVNALLLGDSALYLCASSLGGRNYGYTFGSGTRLTVV.

This chain uses TRBV27 with TRBJ1-4; D gene ambiguous. V was pared by 8 bases and J by 6 bases, with 16 bases between. Germline CDR1 and CDR2: MNHEY and SMNVEV (reference sequence). The CDR3 covers 14 residues. The chain's CDR3 is CASQPRVSYEKLFF. The CDR3 DNA reads TGTGCCAGCCAACCTCGGGTGTCGTATGAAAAACTGTTTTTT.

The chain uses TRBV27 and TRBJ1-5; D is possibly TRBD1 (5 bases). Deletions cut 5 bases from V and 5 bases from J, with 13 bases between. Germline CDR1 MNHEY, CDR2 SMNVEV (reference sequence). The CDR3 totals 14 residues. The CDR3 is CASSLTVGDQPQHF. The CDR3 DNA reads TGTGCCAGCAGTCTTACGGTAGGGGATCAGCCCCAGCATTTT.

The rearrangement uses TRBV10-3 and TRBJ1-2, with 7 bases aligning to TRBD1. The CDR3 spans 14 residues. CDR1 and CDR2 from the germline V gene are ENHRY and SYGVKD. The V segment lost 0 bases and the J segment 4 bases; nucleotides outside the gene matches: 2. Written as DNA, the CDR3 is TGTGCCATCAGTGAGTCCCAGGGGGGCTATGGCTACACCTTC. It is translated as CAISESQGGYGYTF.

V and J are TRBV20-1 and TRBJ2-7; perhaps TRBD1 as D (5 bases). CDR1 is DFQATT, CDR2 SNEGSKA, per germline (reference sequence). This CDR3 has 11 residues. V lost 6 bases and J 0 bases, leaving 6 bases between the germline ends. The CDR3 region has the DNA TGCAGTGCGGGGCGCTCCTACGAGCAGTACTTC. Its protein product is CSAGRSYEQYF.

V is TRBV19 and J is TRBJ2-7, with 8 bases lining up with TRBD2. The CDR3 spans 15 residues. From germline, CDR1 is LNHDA and CDR2 SQIVND (reference sequence). V lost 3 bases to trimming and J lost 1 base; unmatched junction nucleotides: 5. CDR3 in amino acids: CASSMERERSYEQYF. CDR3 bases: TGTGCCAGTAGTATGGAGCGGGAGAGGTCCTACGAGCAGTACTTC.

The chain combines TRBV2 with TRBJ2-1; the match to TRBD2 covers 10 bases. Per germline, CDR1 SNHLY and CDR2 FYNNEI. Losses at the gene ends were 5 bases for V and 3 bases for J; bases not matched to a gene: 19. This CDR3 contains 20 residues. The CDR3 region is CASSNRAGTSEQRSYNEQFF. In DNA, the CDR3 is TGTGCCAGCAGTAATCGAGCCGGGACTAGCGAACAAAGGAGCTACAATGAGCAGTTCTTC.

The chain uses TRBV7-6 and TRBJ2-1, with 12 bases lining up with TRBD2. After removal of 7 bases from V and 9 bases from J, the junction contained 7 bases not matched to a gene. Germline V gene sequence: CDR1 SGHVS, CDR2 FNYEAQ. This CDR3 has 14 amino acids. The CDR3 DNA reads as TGTGCCAGCACTGGACTAGCGGGGAGTGGTGAGCAGTTCTTC. This encodes CASTGLAGSGEQFF.

J is TRBJ2-7 and V is TRBV10-3; the match to TRBD2 covers 7 bases. The CDR3 runs 12 residues. Losses at the gene ends were 10 bases for V and 1 base for J; bases not matched to a gene: 4. Germline values: CDR1 ENHRY, CDR2 SYGVKD. CDR3 protein: CATFGGSYEQYF. The CDR3, as DNA: TGTGCCACCTTCGGGGGGTCCTACGAGCAGTACTTC.

This clone occurred a few times. The chain uses TRBV11-3 and TRBJ2-7; TRBD2 aligns across 7 bases. The trim removed 0 bases at V and 0 bases at J, leaving 2 bases unmatched. The germline V gene has CDR1 SGHNT and CDR2 YENEEA. The CDR3 consists of 15 residues. This CDR3 is CASSLDLADSYEQYF. CDR3 bases: TGTGCCAGCAGCTTAGACCTAGCGGACTCCTACGAGCAGTACTTC.

In its sample, this clone was seen once. The chain couples TRBV7-9 to TRBJ2-3; 10 nucleotides align to TRBD2. The CDR3 loop spans 15 amino acids. J was trimmed by 6 bases and V by 3 bases; bases with no gene match: 6. CDR1 and CDR2 (germline): SEHNR, FQNEAQ (reference sequence). In DNA, the CDR3 is TGTGCCAGCAGCTTTTTAGCGGGAGGTACGGATACGCAGTATTTT. This encodes CASSFLAGGTDTQYF.

CDR3 region: CASSLGVNEQFF. In DNA form, the CDR3 reads TGTGCCAGCAGCTTAGGAGTTAATGAGCAGTTCTTC. The chain employs TRBV7-9 and TRBJ2-1; no definite D call. The CDR3 runs 12 residues. Germline lookup yields CDR1 SEHNR and CDR2 FQNEAQ (reference sequence). The V end was cut by 1 base, the J end by 7 bases, with 5 bases between.

This chain links TRBV27 with TRBJ2-7, with 8 bases lining up with TRBD2. The CDR3 is 15 amino acids. Per germline, CDR1 MNHEY and CDR2 SMNVEV (reference sequence). V trimming: 6 bases; J trimming: 3 bases; junction bases outside the gene matches: 10. The CDR3 DNA is TGTGCCAGCAGCACCACTAGCGGCTCTTACTACGAGCAGTACTTC. It codes for CASSTTSGSYYEQYF.

The rearrangement joins TRBV25-1 to TRBJ2-7, with TRBD2 identical over 7 bases. The CDR3 loop spans 16 amino acids. CDR1 MGHDK and CDR2 SYGVNS come from the germline V gene. Trimming removed 3 bases from V and 0 bases from J; junction bases left unmatched: 8. This CDR3 is CASSDLLARSSYEQYF. CDR3 bases: TGTGCCAGCAGTGATTTACTAGCGAGGAGCTCCTACGAGCAGTACTTC.

The V call is TRBV27, the J call TRBJ2-1, with 7 positions matching TRBD2. Germline V CDR1 and CDR2: MNHEY, SMNVEV (reference sequence). The CDR3 totals 16 residues. V shed 5 bases and J 6 bases; nucleotides not matched to a gene: 13. The DNA for the CDR3 is TGTGCCAGCAGTGCCCGAGGGCTAGCGGTTTTCAATGAGCAGTTCTTC. Translated, it gives CASSARGLAVFNEQFF.

The chain is built from TRBV9 and TRBJ2-5; D is unclear. The germline V gene has CDR1 SGDLS and CDR2 YYNGEE. The CDR3 extends over 11 amino acids. V was clipped by 3 bases and J by 4 bases, with 4 bases between them. CDR3: CASSAIETQYF. DNA for the CDR3: TGTGCCAGCAGCGCCATAGAGACCCAGTACTTC.

The chain combines TRBV7-9 with TRBJ2-7; 7 nucleotides agree with TRBD1. The CDR3 length is 14 residues. V lost 4 bases and J lost 5; bases outside the gene matches: 8. The germline V gene has CDR1 SEHNR and CDR2 FQNEAQ (reference sequence). The CDR3 DNA reads TGTGCCAGCAGCTCCGTGACAGGGTTTCACGAGCAGTACTTC. Amino acid sequence: CASSSVTGFHEQYF.

This chain connects TRBV4-2 to TRBJ1-4; no clear D gene. The CDR3 runs 14 residues. Looked up from germline, CDR1 is LGHNA and CDR2 is YNFKEQ. V lost 1 base to trimming and J lost 8 bases, with 11 bases between them. CDR3 sequence reads: CASSQARVEEKLFF. The CDR3 bases are TGTGCCAGCAGCCAAGCGAGGGTAGAAGAAAAACTGTTTTTT.

V usage is TRBV7-9 and J usage is TRBJ1-3; D gene unclear. This CDR3 is built from 11 residues. CDR1 and CDR2 from the germline V gene are SEHNR and FQNEAQ (reference sequence). V lost 7 bases, J lost 8 bases, and 9 bases lay in between. CDR3 bases: TGTGCCAGCACCCCCTTAGACACCATATATTTT. This translates into CASTPLDTIYF.

The chain recombines TRBV9 with TRBJ2-1; 13 bases agree with TRBD2. The CDR3 extends over 16 amino acids. CDR1 is SGDLS and CDR2 is YYNGEE in the germline V gene. Trimming at V came to 2 bases and at J to 8 bases, leaving 7 bases not matched to a gene. CDR3 loop: CASSVRLAGGEDEQFF. CDR3 in DNA: TGTGCCAGCAGCGTCAGACTAGCGGGAGGTGAGGATGAGCAGTTCTTC.

The chain employs TRBV19 and TRBJ1-2, with 8 bases matching TRBD1. CDR3 length: 13 residues. CDR1 LNHDA and CDR2 SQIVND come from the germline V gene (reference sequence). The V and J ends lost 7 bases and 8 bases, in that order; junction bases with no gene match: 9. The CDR3 DNA follows: TGTGCCAGTATCGCCTCTCAGGGGGCCGGCTACACCTTC. Amino acids: CASIASQGAGYTF.

This chain links TRBV9 with TRBJ1-1, with a weak D call TRBD1 (5 bases). The CDR3 contains 14 residues. V was pared by 4 bases and J by 5 bases, with 15 bases between. CDR1 is SGDLS, CDR2 YYNGEE, per germline. CDR3 amino acids: CASSSTVSGTEAFF. CDR3 bases: TGTGCCAGCAGCTCGACAGTGAGTGGGACTGAAGCTTTCTTT.

J is TRBJ1-1 and V is TRBV11-3, with TRBD1 as a possible D gene (5 bases). Germline V CDR1 and CDR2: SGHNT, YENEEA. CDR3 size: 12 residues. The V end was cut by 5 bases, the J end by 6 bases, with 10 bases between. The CDR3 here is CASSPGLPEAFF. As DNA, the CDR3 is TGTGCCAGCAGCCCAGGGTTACCTGAAGCTTTCTTT.

This chain links TRBV6-1 with TRBJ1-3; D may be TRBD1 (5 bases). Germline lookup yields CDR1 MNHNS and CDR2 SASEGT. This CDR3 comprises 13 residues. The ends were cut back, 7 bases at V and 4 bases at J, with 11 bases in the middle. The CDR3: CASTWKGGNTIYF. The CDR3 DNA reads TGTGCCAGCACCTGGAAGGGGGGAAACACCATATATTTT.

The chain links TRBV4-2 to TRBJ1-4; D not resolved. CDR3 length equals 16 residues. The germline V and J ends were trimmed by 1 base and 3 bases, with 12 bases remaining between them. Germline V gene sequence: CDR1 LGHNA, CDR2 YNFKEQ. CDR3 coding DNA: TGTGCCAGCAGCCAAGGACGGGAACCCCCTAATGAAAAACTGTTTTTT. This encodes CASSQGREPPNEKLFF.

The rearrangement uses TRBV27 and TRBJ1-3, with 7 positions matching TRBD1. Per germline, CDR1 MNHEY and CDR2 SMNVEV (reference sequence). This CDR3 is built from 18 residues. V lost 6 bases to trimming and J lost 0 bases; unmatched junction nucleotides: 14. CDR3 in DNA: TGTGCCAGCAGCGCCTCTTCTACAGGGGTCTACTCTGGAAACACCATATATTTT. Translating gives CASSASSTGVYSGNTIYF.